These 5 T cell receptor beta chains were all obtained from the same sample, sequenced in a study of regulatory T cells in long-lasting Graves disease. Time point described: newly diagnosed GD, antithyroid drugs for less than 3 months. TCR sequences were obtained from RNA taken from PBMCs. TCR beta libraries were built with iRepertoire HTBI primers and Arm-PCR of CDR3 regions. In TCRdb, the multiplex PCR reads were re-called with MiXCR into one record per CDR3 protein. In the table there are a few hundred thousand distinct CDR3 sequences, 20% to 25% of which are singletons. The sample in question was peripheral blood mononuclear cells (PBMCs), obtained at new diagnosis, from a patient treated with antithyroid drugs. The receptors come from a female donor with Graves disease.

This sequence joins TRBV20-1 and TRBJ1-5; possible D gene TRBD1, 5 bases. This CDR3 has 12 residues. Germline CDR1 reads DFQATT; CDR2 reads SNEGSKA (reference sequence). V was pared by 5 bases and J by 9 bases, with 14 bases between. The CDR3 region has the DNA TGCAGTGCTGAGTATTTCGGGGGGCCCCAGCATTTT. Protein sequence: CSAEYFGGPQHF.

This clonotype has at least ten counts. The chain has TRBV5-1 and TRBJ1-1; possible D gene TRBD1, 5 bases. The length of the CDR3 is 14 residues. The germline V gene encodes CDR1 SGHRS and CDR2 YFSETQ. Trimming cost V 7 bases and J 2 bases, with 15 bases left between them. The CDR3, as DNA: TGCGCCAGCGCCGCGACAGAGACAAACACTGAAGCTTTCTTT. Protein product: CASAATETNTEAFF.

In its sample, this clonotype was seen many times. The rearrangement uses TRBV19 and TRBJ2-1, with a tentative D call TRBD1 (6 bases). CDR1 LNHDA and CDR2 SQIVND come from the germline V gene (reference sequence). The V end lost 4 bases, the J end lost 2 bases, and 21 bases lay between the germline ends. CDR3 length: 18 residues. This CDR3 reads CASSTSILGTSPYNEQFF. The CDR3 DNA is TGTGCCAGTAGTACCTCAATCCTCGGGACATCCCCCTACAATGAGCAGTTCTTC.

CDR3 in DNA: TGTGCCAGCAGCCTCGGGGGGATGAACGAGCAGTACTTC. This gives the protein CASSLGGMNEQYF. The genes are TRBV5-4 and TRBJ2-7; 7 positions agree with TRBD2. The germline V gene has CDR1 SGHNT and CDR2 YYREEE (reference sequence). The CDR3 is made up of 13 amino acids. V lost 4 bases and J lost 5; bases outside the gene matches: 6.

This clonotype was counted between two and nine times. CDR3 sequence reads: CASSSYAGQGPYEQYF. CDR3 sequence (DNA): TGTGCCAGCAGCTCCTACGCTGGGCAGGGACCCTACGAGCAGTACTTC. The chain couples TRBV11-2 to TRBJ2-7, with D perhaps assigned TRBD1 or TRBD2 (5 bases each). Trimming took 4 bases from V and 2 from J, leaving 18 bases between them. Per germline, CDR1 SGHAT and CDR2 FQNNGV. The CDR3 runs to 16 residues. The whole variable domain, filled in from reference TRBV11-2 and TRBJ2-7, reads EAGVAQSPRYKIIEKRQSVAFWCNPISGHATLYWYQQILGQGPKLLIQFQNNGVVDDSQLPKDRFSAERLKGVDSTLKIQPAKLEDSAVYLCASSSYAGQGPYEQYFGPGTRLTVT.